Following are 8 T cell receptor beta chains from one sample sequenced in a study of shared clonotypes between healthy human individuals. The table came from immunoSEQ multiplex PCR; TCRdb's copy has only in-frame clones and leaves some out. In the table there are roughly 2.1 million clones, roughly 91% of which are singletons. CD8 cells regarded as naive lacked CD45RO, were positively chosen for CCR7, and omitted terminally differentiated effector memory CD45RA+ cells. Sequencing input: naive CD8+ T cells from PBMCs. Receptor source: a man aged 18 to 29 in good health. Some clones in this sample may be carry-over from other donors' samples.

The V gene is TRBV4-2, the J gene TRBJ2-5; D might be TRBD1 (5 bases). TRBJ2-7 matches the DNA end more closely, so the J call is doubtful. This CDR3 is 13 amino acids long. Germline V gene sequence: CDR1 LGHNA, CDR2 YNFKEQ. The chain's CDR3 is CASTTGAGYEQYF. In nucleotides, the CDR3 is TGTGCCAGCACCACAGGTGCCGGGTACGAGCAGTACTTC.

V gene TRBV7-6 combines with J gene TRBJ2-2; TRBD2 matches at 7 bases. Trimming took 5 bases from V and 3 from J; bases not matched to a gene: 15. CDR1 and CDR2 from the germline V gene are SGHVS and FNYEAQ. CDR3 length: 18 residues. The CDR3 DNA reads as TGTGCCAGCAGCACCAGGGCCAGGCCAGCGGGATACACCGGGGAGCTGTTTTTT. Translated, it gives CASSTRARPAGYTGELFF.

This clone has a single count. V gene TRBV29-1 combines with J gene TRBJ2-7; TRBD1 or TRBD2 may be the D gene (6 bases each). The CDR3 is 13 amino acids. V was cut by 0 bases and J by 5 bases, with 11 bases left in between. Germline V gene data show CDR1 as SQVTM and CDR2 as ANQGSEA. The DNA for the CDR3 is TGCAGCGTTGAAGATCCGGGGGCCCACGAGCAGTACTTC. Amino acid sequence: CSVEDPGAHEQYF.

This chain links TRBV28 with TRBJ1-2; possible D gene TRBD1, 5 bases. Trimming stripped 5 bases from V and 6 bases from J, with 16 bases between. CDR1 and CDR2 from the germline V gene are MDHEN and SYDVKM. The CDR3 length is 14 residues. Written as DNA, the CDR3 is TGTGCCAGCAGTCCATCCGGGGGGTGGGATGGCTACACCTTC. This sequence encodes CASSPSGGWDGYTF.

The DNA for the CDR3 is TGTGCCAGCAGCGAACTCGGACGGAGCAATGAGCAGTTCTTC. Protein: CASSELGRSNEQFF. The J gene is TRBJ2-1, the V gene TRBV7-2; D unclear. Trimming shortened V by 5 bases and J by 6 bases, and 14 bases separated the two germline ends. CDR3 length equals 14 residues. The germline gives CDR1 SGHTA, CDR2 FQGNSA. Full variable domain (remainder filled in from reference TRBV7-2 and TRBJ2-1): GAGVSQSPSNKVTEKGKDVELRCDPISGHTALYWYRQSLGQGLEFLIYFQGNSAPDKSGLPSDRFSAERTGGSVSTLTIQRTQQEDSAVYLCASSELGRSNEQFFGPGTRLTVL.

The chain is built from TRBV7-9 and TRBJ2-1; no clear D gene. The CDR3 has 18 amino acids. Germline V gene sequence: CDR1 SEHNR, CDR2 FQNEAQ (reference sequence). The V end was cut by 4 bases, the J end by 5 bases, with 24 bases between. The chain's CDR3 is CASSSPRARSQYNNEQFF. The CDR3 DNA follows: TGTGCCAGCAGCTCCCCCCGAGCCAGGTCCCAATACAACAATGAGCAGTTCTTC.

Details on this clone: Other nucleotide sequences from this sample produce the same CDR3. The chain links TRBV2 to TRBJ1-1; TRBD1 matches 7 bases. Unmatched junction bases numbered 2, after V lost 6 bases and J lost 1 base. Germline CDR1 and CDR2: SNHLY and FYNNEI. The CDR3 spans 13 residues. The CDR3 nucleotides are TGTGCCAGCAGAGACAGGGAGAACACTGAAGCTTTCTTT. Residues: CASRDRENTEAFF.

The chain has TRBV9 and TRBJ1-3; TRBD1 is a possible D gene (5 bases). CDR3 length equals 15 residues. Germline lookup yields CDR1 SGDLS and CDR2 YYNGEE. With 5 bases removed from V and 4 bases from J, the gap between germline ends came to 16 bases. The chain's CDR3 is CASSLDTGLGNTIYF. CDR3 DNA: TGTGCCAGCAGTCTGGACACCGGACTGGGAAACACCATATATTTT.